The entry below gives a single TCR beta chain sequence along with its context. The source of the sample is a study of blood T cell repertoires in COVID-19. At the level of the study: There were acute and convalescent COVID-19 samples, and they came from the United States, Italy and Spain.

The repertoire was sequenced with immunoSEQ multiplex PCR; TCRdb's copy has only in-frame clones and lacks some. The table has about 16,000 clones, approximately 88% seen once. The CDR3 covers 14 residues. After removal of 6 bases from V and 5 bases from J, the junction contained 7 bases not matched to a gene. Germline loops: CDR1 MDHEN, CDR2 SYDVKM. The chain links TRBV28 to TRBJ1-2; 9 nucleotides match TRBD1. This TCR was recovered from a man aged 60 to 75 with acute or convalescent COVID-19. The sample taken for sequencing was peripheral blood. The CDR3 nucleotides read TGTGCCAGCAGCAGCCGGGACAGGGCATATGGCTACACCTTC. Translated, it gives CASSSRDRAYGYTF.